This T cell receptor beta chain was identified during a study of control samples from healthy donors and cancer patients. Produced via immunoSEQ multiplex PCR; TCRdb's table is partial and in-frame only. The sample includes some 160,000 clones, 85% to 95% of them seen just once. Only a few counts were recorded for this clone. V lost 1 base and J lost 12, with 6 bases in between. The CDR3 covers 10 residues. The germline V gene has CDR1 SEHNR and CDR2 FQNEAQ (reference sequence). The sequenced material came from blood. V and J are TRBV7-9 and TRBJ1-2; D is uncertain. The TCR sequence derives from a woman between 40 and 55 years old in good health. In DNA, the CDR3 is TGTGCCAGCAGCTTAGTCAGTCACACCTTC. Its protein is CASSLVSHTF.